Given below is one T cell receptor beta chain in context. CDR1 and CDR2 from the germline V gene are SNHLY and FYNNEI. V dropped 6 bases and J dropped 8 bases, with 13 bases sitting between them. The CDR3 totals 13 residues. This sample was taken from a study of blood T cell repertoires in COVID-19. Study-level information: Acute and convalescent COVID-19 samples came from the United States, Italy and Spain. T cells, B-cell-depleted T cells, or PBMCs provided the cDNA or gDNA that served as material.

Per the authors' pipeline: Amplification of reference gene primers provided the estimated nucleated cell counts. Using immunoSEQ multiplex PCR, the repertoire was profiled, and TCRdb retains in-frame clones only, with some absent. From that table come the V and J calls and clone size; the DNA was used to work out D and trimming. The sample comprises roughly 61,000 clones, 75% to 95% of which are singletons, and roughly 15% rests with the top ten. The sample consisted of peripheral blood. This chain uses TRBV2 with TRBJ1-4; D gene uncertain. The sequence was collected from an older man with acute or convalescent COVID-19. CDR3 nucleotide sequence: TGTGCCAGCAGGGGGATCGAGGGAGAAAAACTGTTTTTT. It translates to CASRGIEGEKLFF. Full variable domain (remainder filled in from reference TRBV2 and TRBJ1-4): EPEVTQTPSHQVTQMGQEVILRCVPISNHLYFYWYRQILGQKVEFLVSFYNNEISEKSEIFDDQFSVERPDGSNFTLKIRSTKLEDSAMYFCASRGIEGEKLFFGSGTQLSVL.